These T cell receptor beta chains were read from a single sample in a study of beta chain features in type 1 diabetes. The assay was immunoSEQ multiplex PCR, and TCRdb's table has in-frame clones only and misses some. The data contain approximately 730,000 clones, 13% of them singletons. Sequenced material: naive CD4+ T cells from blood. The receptors were sampled from a man younger than 35 with type 1 diabetes. The CDR3 runs from the conserved cysteine through the conserved F or W. D genes are given only for firm matches. Only some rows state a clone size, as once, few, many or a class for expanded clones.

d_gene	v_gene	abundance	j_gene	CDR3nt	CDR3aa
-	TRBV4-1	-	TRBJ1-5	TGCGCCAGCAGCCGGGGTGATGTGAACAATCAGCCCCAGCATTTT	CASSRGDVNNQPQHF
-	TRBV5-4	few	TRBJ2-7	TGTGCCAGCAGCTTGGATTCCGGGGCCACCTACGAGCAGTACTTC	CASSLDSGATYEQYF
-	TRBV28	-	TRBJ1-6	TGTGCCAGCAGTCTCCGGGGGCCTAATTCACCCCTCCACTTT	CASSLRGPNSPLHF
-	TRBV4-1	-	TRBJ2-7	TGCGCCAGCAGCCCCCGTTGGTCTTCCTCCTACGAGCAGTACTTC	CASSPRWSSSYEQYF
-	TRBV29-1	few	TRBJ1-2	TGCAGCGTTGTGCCGATCAACTATGGCTACACCTTC	CSVVPINYGYTF
TRBD2	TRBV4-1	few	TRBJ2-1	TGCGCCAGCAGCCCTGGGGGGGGGAAAACCAACAATGAGCAGTTCTTC	CASSPGGGKTNNEQFF
-	TRBV13	few	TRBJ2-1	TGTGCCAGCAGCTTAGCTCTGGGACCTTACAATGAGCAGTTCTTC	CASSLALGPYNEQFF
TRBD1	TRBV30	-	TRBJ2-7	TGTGCCTGGAGTGGGGACAGAGCCTACGAGCAGTACTTC	CAWSGDRAYEQYF
-	TRBV5-4	few	TRBJ1-2	TGTGCCAGCAGCTTGACCGGGGCGCAAAATGGCTACACCTTC	CASSLTGAQNGYTF
-	TRBV4-1	few	TRBJ2-5	TGCGCCAGCAGCCAGTGGGGTAAAGAGACCCAGTACTTC	CASSQWGKETQYF
TRBD1	TRBV5-4	few	TRBJ1-4	TGTGCCAGCAGCTGGACAGGGACCGCCGGGGAAAAACTGTTTTTT	CASSWTGTAGEKLFF
TRBD1	TRBV5-6	few	TRBJ2-2	TGTGCCAGCAGCTTGGGTACACAGGGGTCCACCGGGGAGCTGTTTTTT	CASSLGTQGSTGELFF
TRBD2	TRBV4-1	-	TRBJ2-3	TGCGCCAGCAGCCAACCCCCGGGGGGACTAGCGGGACCAGATACGCAGTATTTT	CASSQPPGGLAGPDTQYF
TRBD2	TRBV14	-	TRBJ2-7	TGTGCCAGCAGCCGGGCGGGGGGCTCCTACGAGCAGTACTTC	CASSRAGGSYEQYF
TRBD2	TRBV7-9	few	TRBJ2-5	TGTGCCAGCAGCATCGGATCGCTAGCGGGGGAAGAGACCCAGTACTTC	CASSIGSLAGEETQYF
TRBD1	TRBV7-2	few	TRBJ2-7	TGTGCCAGCAGCCTGACGGGACAGCCCGCAGAGGAGCAGTACTTC	CASSLTGQPAEEQYF
-	TRBV28	-	TRBJ2-6	TGTGCCAGCGTGGGCCGGGACGGCTCTGGGGCCAACGTCCTGACTTTC	CASVGRDGSGANVLTF
-	TRBV7-2	few	TRBJ2-5	TGTGCCAGCAGCCCGGTGGTCGGGGAGACCCAGTACTTC	CASSPVVGETQYF
TRBD2	TRBV19	few	TRBJ2-3	TGTGCCAGTAGTATCCGACTAGCGGGGGATACGCAGTATTTT	CASSIRLAGDTQYF
-	TRBV6-5	-	TRBJ2-5	TGTGCCAGCAGCTACAGGACAACCAAGACCCAGTACTTC	CASSYRTTKTQYF
-	TRBV9	few	TRBJ2-3	TGTGCCAGCAGCGTAGACGTGGGGGAGTACTCCACAGATACGCAGTATTTT	CASSVDVGEYSTDTQYF
-	TRBV2	few	TRBJ1-4	TGTGCCAGCAGTGAGTTCTGGACAGTCGAAAAACTGTTTTTT	CASSEFWTVEKLFF
-	TRBV2	-	TRBJ1-4	TGTGCCAGCAGAGCAGGTATCGAAAAACTGTTTTTT	CASRAGIEKLFF
-	TRBV4-1	-	TRBJ2-1	TGCGCCAGCAGCCAAGAGAGGACCCTATCGGGGCAGTTCTTC	CASSQERTLSGQFF
-	TRBV7-9	-	TRBJ2-7	TGTGCCAGCAGCTCGGACGGACCCTTACCCGACGAGCAGTACTTC	CASSSDGPLPDEQYF
-	TRBV2	-	TRBJ2-7	TGTGCCAGCCTTACGGACAGCCTTCCCTACGAGCAGTACTTC	CASLTDSLPYEQYF
-	TRBV7-9	few	TRBJ1-5	TGTGCCAGCAGCCCGGGCCGGGGAACCAATAGCAATCAGCCCCAGCATTTT	CASSPGRGTNSNQPQHF
TRBD1	TRBV14	few	TRBJ2-5	TGTGCCAGCAGCCCGTGGACAGGGGGCGCCCGGGAGACCCAGTACTTC	CASSPWTGGARETQYF
-	TRBV6-1	-	TRBJ1-2	TGTGCCAGCAGTGGCTCCCAGGGAATAGGAACCTCCCCCTATGGCTACACCTTC	CASSGSQGIGTSPYGYTF
-	TRBV2	-	TRBJ1-6	TGTGCCAGCAGTGACGGGACGTCGAATTCACCCCTCCACTTT	CASSDGTSNSPLHF
TRBD1	TRBV6-5	-	TRBJ1-4	TGTGCCAGCAGTCGAGACAGGGTGATAGGAGAAAAACTGTTTTTT	CASSRDRVIGEKLFF
-	TRBV18	few	TRBJ2-2	TGTGCCAGCTCACCACCGGGGGCCGGGGAGCTGTTTTTT	CASSPPGAGELFF
-	TRBV18	few	TRBJ1-1	TGTGCCAGCTCACCACGCAGGGATCCGAACACTGAAGCTTTCTTT	CASSPRRDPNTEAFF
TRBD1	TRBV23-1	few	TRBJ2-5	TGCGCCAGCAGTCCGGGACAGGGAGGAGAGACCCAGTACTTC	CASSPGQGGETQYF
-	TRBV5-1	-	TRBJ2-6	TGCGCCAGCAGCCCCAGACAGGCAGGGACTGGGGCCAACGTCCTGACTTTC	CASSPRQAGTGANVLTF
TRBD1	TRBV30	-	TRBJ1-2	TGTGCCTGGGACATCAAGGGGGCTGGGGGCTATGGCTACACCTTC	CAWDIKGAGGYGYTF
TRBD2	TRBV4-2	few	TRBJ2-5	TGTGCCAGCAGCCAAGATTGGGCTAGCGGGGGTGAGACCCAGTACTTC	CASSQDWASGGETQYF
-	TRBV4-1	-	TRBJ1-5	TGCGCCAGCAGCCAAGGGTTCACAGATCAGCCCCAGCATTTT	CASSQGFTDQPQHF
-	TRBV15	-	TRBJ2-5	TGTGCCACCAGCCTCTTACAAGCGCGGGAGACCCAGTACTTC	CATSLLQARETQYF
-	TRBV7-9	-	TRBJ1-2	TGTGCCAGCAGCTTGCAGAACAGTTATGGCTACACCTTC	CASSLQNSYGYTF
TRBD1	TRBV6-1	once	TRBJ2-1	TGTGCCAGCAGTCAACCGGGACAGGGGCGCGATGAGCAGTTCTTC	CASSQPGQGRDEQFF
-	TRBV7-9	few	TRBJ2-3	TGTGCCAGCAGCTTAGCAACCAGCACAGATACGCAGTATTTT	CASSLATSTDTQYF
TRBD2	TRBV25-1	few	TRBJ2-7	TGTGCCAGCAGTGAAGGCGGGGGGTCCTACGAGCAGTACTTC	CASSEGGGSYEQYF
-	TRBV20-1	few	TRBJ1-4	TGCAGTGCTAGAGATTGGTTTAAACTGTTTTTT	CSARDWFKLFF
TRBD1	TRBV6-5	-	TRBJ1-5	TGTGCCAGCAGTCGGACAGGGAGTACCAATCAGCCCCAGCATTTT	CASSRTGSTNQPQHF
-	TRBV6-5	few	TRBJ1-6	TGTGCCAGCAGTTACCGTCCAGGGTTTAATTCACCCCTCCACTTT	CASSYRPGFNSPLHF
-	TRBV30	-	TRBJ1-3	TGTGCCTGGAGTGTCCTAGAGGGGCTCGGGTTTGGAAACACCATATATTTT	CAWSVLEGLGFGNTIYF
-	TRBV7-2	-	TRBJ1-1	TGTGCCAGCAGACTTGGGGTGAACACTGAAGCTTTCTTT	CASRLGVNTEAFF
-	TRBV6-5	-	TRBJ2-5	TGTGCCAGCAGCTTCGAACCAGGAGAGACCCAGTACTTC	CASSFEPGETQYF